The TCR beta chain described here comes from a study of blood T cell repertoires in COVID-19. In the original analysis: Amplification with reference gene primers provided the estimates of nucleated cell counts. Sequencing used immunoSEQ multiplex PCR; TCRdb keeps in-frame clones, though not all of them. V and J calls and clone size are given by that table; D and trimming were obtained from the DNA. The sample lists hundreds of thousands of clones, just under 90% occurring once. The origin of this receptor is a woman aged 50 to 65 who had recovered from COVID-19. Sequenced material: PBMCs or T cells enriched from blood (not recorded which).

CDR3 sequence reads: CATRDRVNYGYTF. The DNA for the CDR3 is TGTGCCACCCGGGACAGGGTCAACTATGGCTACACCTTC. This chain uses TRBV5-4 with TRBJ1-2; the match to TRBD1 covers 9 bases. Germline V gene data show CDR1 as SGHNT and CDR2 as YYREEE (reference sequence). V shed 9 bases, J shed 2 bases, and the junction held 5 bases outside the gene matches. The CDR3 loop spans 13 amino acids.